This T cell receptor beta chain was sequenced during a study of shared clonotypes between healthy human individuals. Method: immunoSEQ multiplex PCR; TCRdb's copy keeps in-frame clones and lacks some. Of 530,000 or so clones listed, 75% to 80% were seen once; the top ten hold around an eighth. There are 15 residues in the CDR3. Germline CDR1 and CDR2: SGHVS and FQNEAQ. The V gene lost 6 bases and the J gene lost 0 bases, with 11 bases spanning the gap. The sequenced sample was PBMCs. The rearrangement links TRBV7-8 to TRBJ2-2; the D is unclear. This clonotype was obtained from a woman in her thirties or forties in good health. Some clones in this sample may be carry-over from other donors' samples. The CDR3 bases are TGTGCCAGCAGAAGTATAGTGGCGAACACCGGGGAGCTGTTTTTT. This sequence encodes CASRSIVANTGELFF.